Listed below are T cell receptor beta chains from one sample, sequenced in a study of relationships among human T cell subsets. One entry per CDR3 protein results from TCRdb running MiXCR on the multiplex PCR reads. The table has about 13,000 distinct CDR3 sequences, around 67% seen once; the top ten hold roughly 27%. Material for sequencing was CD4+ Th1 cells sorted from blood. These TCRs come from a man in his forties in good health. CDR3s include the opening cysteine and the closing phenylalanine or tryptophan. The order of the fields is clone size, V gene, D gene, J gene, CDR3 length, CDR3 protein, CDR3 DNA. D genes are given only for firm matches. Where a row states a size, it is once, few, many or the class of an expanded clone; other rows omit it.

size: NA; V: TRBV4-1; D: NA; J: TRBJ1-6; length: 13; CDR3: CASSREWDSPLHF; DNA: TGCGCCAGCAGCCGAGAATGGGACTCACCCCTCCACTTT
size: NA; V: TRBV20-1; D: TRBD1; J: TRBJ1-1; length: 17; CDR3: CSAPRVSGQGGFTEAFF; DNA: TGCAGTGCTCCACGGGTTTCGGGACAGGGAGGTTTCACTGAAGCTTTCTTT
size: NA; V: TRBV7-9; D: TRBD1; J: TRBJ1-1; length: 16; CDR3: CASSLAPGTGGTEAFF; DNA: TGTGCCAGCAGCTTAGCACCAGGGACAGGGGGCACTGAAGCTTTCTTT
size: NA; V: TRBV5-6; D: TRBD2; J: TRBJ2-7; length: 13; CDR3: CASSRTSYGEQYF; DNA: TGTGCCAGCAGCCGGACTAGCTATGGCGAGCAGTACTTC
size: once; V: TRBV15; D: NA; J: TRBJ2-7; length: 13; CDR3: CATSQEFTYEQYF; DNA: TGTGCCACCAGCCAGGAGTTTACCTACGAGCAGTACTTC
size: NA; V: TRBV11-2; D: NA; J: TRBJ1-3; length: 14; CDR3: CASRQQSSGNTIYF; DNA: TGTGCCAGCAGGCAGCAAAGCTCTGGAAACACCATATATTTT
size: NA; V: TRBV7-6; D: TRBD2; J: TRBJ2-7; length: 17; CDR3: CASSLNAGLAGRYEQYF; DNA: TGTGCCAGCAGCTTAAACGCTGGACTAGCGGGACGCTACGAGCAGTACTTC
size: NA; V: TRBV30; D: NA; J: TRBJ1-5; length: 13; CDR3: CAWSSGSNQPQHF; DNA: TGTGCCTGGAGTTCAGGTAGCAATCAGCCCCAGCATTTT
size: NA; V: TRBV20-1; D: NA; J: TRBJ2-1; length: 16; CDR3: CSARDYRASSYNEQFF; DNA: TGCAGTGCTAGAGATTACAGGGCAAGCTCCTACAATGAGCAGTTCTTC
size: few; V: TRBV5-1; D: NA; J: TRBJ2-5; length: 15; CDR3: CASSFPTGPQETQYF; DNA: TGCGCCAGCAGCTTCCCCACAGGGCCCCAAGAGACCCAGTACTTC
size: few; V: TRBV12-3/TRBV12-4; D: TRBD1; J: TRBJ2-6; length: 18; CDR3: CASSPARTGGSGANVLTF; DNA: TGTGCCAGCAGCCCTGCCCGGACAGGGGGTTCTGGGGCCAACGTCCTGACTTTC
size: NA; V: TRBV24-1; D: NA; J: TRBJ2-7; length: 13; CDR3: CATSEGTPYEQYF; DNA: TGTGCCACCAGTGAAGGGACCCCCTACGAGCAGTACTTC
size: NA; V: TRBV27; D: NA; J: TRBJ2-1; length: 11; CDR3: CASSFGLEQFF; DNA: TGTGCCAGCAGTTTCGGCCTTGAGCAGTTCTTC